What follows is one T cell receptor beta chain and its context. V dropped 1 base and J dropped 0 bases, with 10 bases sitting between them. This CDR3 is 15 amino acids long. Per germline, CDR1 MGHRA and CDR2 YSYEKL. The data derive from a study of blood T cell repertoires in COVID-19. Sequenced by immunoSEQ multiplex PCR; TCRdb stores in-frame clones only, minus some. There are 25,000 to 35,000 clones in the sample; over 75% occur only once, and about a sixth lies in the top ten. The sequence came from a human donor with active COVID-19. The donor label of this sample is uncertain. The V and J genes are TRBV4-1 and TRBJ2-7; D gene uncertain. The sequencing input was peripheral blood. CDR3 residues: CASSQATATSYEQYF. CDR3 nucleotide sequence: TGCGCCAGCAGCCAAGCCACAGCCACCTCCTACGAGCAGTACTTC.